A single sample is the source of the 26 T cell receptor beta chains below, sequenced in a study of cytomegalovirus exposure and HLA in healthy donors. With 60 Vbeta and 13 Jbeta primers, the PCR was carried out. Produced via immunoSEQ multiplex PCR; TCRdb's table is partial and in-frame only. The repertoire holds about 88,000 clones, with around 90% as singletons. Sequenced input: PBMCs. These TCRs come from a man aged 18 to 30 in good health and CMV-seronegative.

The rearrangement uses TRBV9 and TRBJ2-1; D possibly corresponds to TRBD2 (6 bases). CDR3 length: 14 amino acids. CDR1 is SGDLS and CDR2 is YYNGEE in the germline V gene. V lost 0 bases, J lost 8 bases, and 12 bases lay in between. The DNA of the CDR3 is TGTGCCAGCAGCGTAGGGGGGACTCCCCATGAGCAGTTCTTC. It is translated as CASSVGGTPHEQFF.

The chain links TRBV9 to TRBJ2-3; possible D gene TRBD2, 5 bases. The germline V and J ends were trimmed by 3 bases and 2 bases, with 13 bases remaining between them. Looked up from germline, CDR1 is SGDLS and CDR2 is YYNGEE. The CDR3 is made up of 15 amino acids. For the CDR3, the DNA is TGTGCCAGCAGCGCAGAGCCGGGGTTCACAGATACGCAGTATTTT. It specifies CASSAEPGFTDTQYF.

The chain couples TRBV12-2 to TRBJ2-7; no check of the table's D call, TRBD2, against the DNA was made. TRBV12-2 is shown as a pseudogene. The CDR3 consists of 20 residues. CDR3 in DNA: TGTGCAAGTCGCTTAGCGGCGGGAGGGCCTCGTGAAACCTACTCCTACGAGCAGTACTTC. This encodes CASRLAAGGPRETYSYEQYF.

V and J are TRBV5-4 and TRBJ2-5; possibly TRBD1 for D (5 bases). Germline V gene data show CDR1 as SGHNT and CDR2 as YYREEE (reference sequence). The CDR3 runs to 12 residues. Trimming removed 4 bases at V and 11 bases at J, with 15 bases between. CDR3 DNA sequence: TGTGCCAGCAGCCTCGACAGCTATGGGCAGTACTTC. It translates to CASSLDSYGQYF.

The CDR3 nucleotides are TGCGCCAGCAGCCCCGGGGACGACAGGGGAAGGGAAAAACTGTTTTTT. Residues: CASSPGDDRGREKLFF. The J gene is TRBJ1-4, the V gene TRBV5-1, with 8 bases matching TRBD1. V was clipped by 4 bases and J by 8 bases; unmatched bases: 13. This CDR3 contains 16 residues. Germline CDR1 SGHRS, CDR2 YFSETQ. Based on the CDR3 plus reference TRBV5-1 and TRBJ1-4, the full variable domain is KAGVTQTPRYLIKTRGQQVTLSCSPISGHRSVSWYQQTPGQGLQFLFEYFSETQRNKGNFPGRFSGRQFSNSRSEMNVSTLELGDSALYLCASSPGDDRGREKLFFGSGTQLSVL.

This rearrangement joins TRBV9 to TRBJ2-1; 9 bases are shared with TRBD2. This CDR3 spans 16 amino acids. CDR1 is SGDLS and CDR2 is YYNGEE in the germline V gene. J was trimmed by 5 bases and V by 4 bases; bases with no gene match: 10. The CDR3 coding sequence is TGTGCCAGCAGCCCGGTAGTAGCGGGAGCGAACAATGAGCAGTTCTTC. It is translated as CASSPVVAGANNEQFF.

V gene TRBV5-1 combines with J gene TRBJ2-5; the match to TRBD1 covers 9 bases. CDR1 and CDR2 (germline): SGHRS, YFSETQ. After removal of 4 bases from V and 4 bases from J, the junction contained 2 bases not matched to a gene. This CDR3 comprises 13 residues. The CDR3 loop reads CASSPTGGETQYF. In nucleotides, the CDR3 is TGCGCCAGCAGCCCGACAGGGGGAGAGACCCAGTACTTC.

The rearrangement links TRBV9 to TRBJ2-3; no definite D call. The CDR3 is made up of 13 amino acids. The V gene's germline CDR1 is SGDLS and CDR2 YYNGEE. V dropped 0 bases and J dropped 5 bases, with 7 bases sitting between them. The CDR3 nucleotides are TGTGCCAGCAGCGTAGTCCCAGAAGATACGCAGTATTTT. Translation gives CASSVVPEDTQYF.

The V and J genes are TRBV11-2 and TRBJ2-7, with D perhaps matching TRBD2 (6 bases). V lost 5 bases, J lost 6 bases, and 17 bases lay in between. The germline gives CDR1 SGHAT, CDR2 FQNNGV. CDR3 length: 14 amino acids. The CDR3 DNA follows: TGTGCCAGCAGCCTAATGGGGGGTAGGGTCGAGCAGTACTTC. It is translated as CASSLMGGRVEQYF. The entire variable domain, with the rest obtained from reference TRBV11-2 and TRBJ2-7, is as follows: EAGVAQSPRYKIIEKRQSVAFWCNPISGHATLYWYQQILGQGPKLLIQFQNNGVVDDSQLPKDRFSAERLKGVDSTLKIQPAKLEDSAVYLCASSLMGGRVEQYFGPGTRLTVT.

The chain employs TRBV10-3 and TRBJ1-1; D unresolved. CDR1 is ENHRY, CDR2 SYGVKD, per germline. The V and J ends lost 7 bases and 1 base respectively, with 10 bases between them. The CDR3 runs to 13 residues. The CDR3 coding sequence is TGTGCCATCAAGGCAGGCCCGAACACTGAAGCTTTCTTT. This sequence encodes CAIKAGPNTEAFF.

The chain combines TRBV28 with TRBJ1-2; D unclear. Per the germline V gene, CDR1 is MDHEN and CDR2 is SYDVKM. The CDR3 has 13 amino acids. V was cut by 2 bases and J by 7 bases, with 11 bases left in between. For the CDR3, the DNA is TGTGCCAGCAGTTTACCGGGATTGGGTGGCTACACCTTC. It encodes CASSLPGLGGYTF.

The chain is built from TRBV19 and TRBJ1-3; 7 positions agree with TRBD1. V was pared by 9 bases and J by 4 bases, with 9 bases of the junction left unmatched. Per the germline V gene, CDR1 is LNHDA and CDR2 is SQIVND (reference sequence). The CDR3 is made up of 14 amino acids. CDR3: CASSEGAGGNTIYF. CDR3 DNA: TGTGCCAGCTCAGAGGGGGCAGGGGGAAACACCATATATTTT.

The gene calls are TRBV27 and TRBJ1-3; D uncertain. The CDR3 sequence is 15 residues long. The V gene lost 3 bases and the J gene lost 0 bases, with 9 bases spanning the gap. CDR1 and CDR2 from the germline V gene are MNHEY and SMNVEV (reference sequence). This chain's CDR3 is CASSLRLLSGNTIYF. As DNA, the CDR3 is TGTGCCAGCAGTTTGCGCCTACTCTCTGGAAACACCATATATTTT.

V usage is TRBV29-1 and J usage is TRBJ2-2; TRBD2 matches 9 bases. The V and J ends lost 2 bases and 5 bases, in that order; junction bases with no gene match: 9. Germline CDR1 reads SQVTM; CDR2 reads ANQGSEA. This CDR3 contains 16 residues. The CDR3 is CSVELKGLARTGELFF. In nucleotides, the CDR3 is TGCAGCGTTGAATTAAAGGGACTAGCCCGAACCGGGGAGCTGTTTTTT.

Only one count was recorded for this clone. The rearrangement joins TRBV14 to TRBJ2-7; TRBD2 agrees at 8 bases. Trimming removed 4 bases from V and 0 bases from J; junction bases left unmatched: 5. The V gene's germline CDR1 is SGHDN and CDR2 FVKESK. The CDR3 has 15 amino acids. The CDR3 DNA reads as TGTGCCAGCAGCCCTAGCGGGCAAAGCTCCTACGAGCAGTACTTC. Translating it yields CASSPSGQSSYEQYF. The whole variable domain, remainder taken from reference TRBV14 and TRBJ2-7, is EAGVTQFPSHSVIEKGQTVTLRCDPISGHDNLYWYRRVMGKEIKFLLHFVKESKQDESGMPNNRFLAERTGGTYSTLKVQPAELEDSGVYFCASSPSGQSSYEQYFGPGTRLTVT.

There are a few counts of this clone. The V call is TRBV6-5, the J call TRBJ1-1, with 8 bases matching TRBD1. This CDR3 has 14 amino acids. With 2 bases clipped from V and 1 base from J, the junction kept 0 bases outside the gene matches. Germline V CDR1 and CDR2: MNHEY, SVGAGI. CDR3 protein: CASSYDRGNTEAFF. CDR3 DNA: TGTGCCAGCAGTTACGACAGGGGGAACACTGAAGCTTTCTTT.

The chain couples TRBV6-4 to TRBJ2-1, with 11 bases lining up with TRBD2. The CDR3 sequence is 16 residues long. Germline V CDR1 and CDR2: MRHNA, SNTAGT. The trim removed 0 bases at V and 6 bases at J, leaving 4 bases unmatched. The CDR3 DNA reads TGTGCCAGCAGTGACTCAGGGCTAGCGGGGGGCAATGAGCAGTTCTTC. Its protein is CASSDSGLAGGNEQFF.

The chain recombines TRBV4-1 with TRBJ2-4; possibly TRBD1 for D (5 bases). Germline V lookup: CDR1 MGHRA, CDR2 YSYEKL. V was pared by 2 bases and J by 6 bases, with 17 bases between. The CDR3 length is 16 residues. The DNA for the CDR3 is TGCGCCAGCAGCCAATCTAGGGGCCTCGTGGGAAACATTCAGTACTTC. This translates into CASSQSRGLVGNIQYF.

V usage is TRBV15 and J usage is TRBJ2-7, with unresolved D. Trimming shortened V by 2 bases and J by 0 bases, and 14 bases separated the two germline ends. Germline CDR1 LNHNV, CDR2 YYDKDF (reference sequence). This CDR3 is 16 amino acids long. CDR3 DNA sequence: TGTGCCACCAGCAGATCGATAGACAAGAGCTCCTACGAGCAGTACTTC. Protein sequence: CATSRSIDKSSYEQYF.

For this clone: Sequence at one end of the junction differs from germline and may be a read error. This chain connects TRBV7-9 to TRBJ2-3; unclear D gene. The CDR3 has 12 residues. Per the germline V gene, CDR1 is SEHNR and CDR2 is FQNEAQ (reference sequence). The CDR3 protein is CSSSLRTDTQYF. The DNA for the CDR3 is TGTTCCAGCAGCTTACGGACAGATACGCAGTATTTT.

V and J are TRBV27 and TRBJ1-1; D perhaps matches TRBD1 (5 bases). With 5 bases removed from V and 0 bases from J, the gap between germline ends came to 7 bases. CDR3 length: 13 amino acids. Germline V gene sequence: CDR1 MNHEY, CDR2 SMNVEV (reference sequence). For the CDR3, the DNA is TGTGCCAGCAGTCCGACAGTGAACACTGAAGCTTTCTTT. Translated, it gives CASSPTVNTEAFF.

V gene TRBV7-6 combines with J gene TRBJ2-6, with 9 bases lining up with TRBD1. This CDR3 is built from 14 residues. V lost 5 bases and J lost 15; bases outside the gene matches: 11. Germline lookup yields CDR1 SGHVS and CDR2 FNYEAQ. The CDR3 here is CASSPGTGRLDLTF. CDR3 bases: TGTGCCAGCAGCCCCGGGACAGGGAGATTGGACCTGACTTTC.

The chain is built from TRBV4-3 and TRBJ2-7; 8 bases are shared with TRBD1. Germline CDR1 and CDR2: LGHNA and YSLEER. CDR3 length equals 16 residues. Losses at the gene ends were 4 bases for V and 1 base for J; bases not matched to a gene: 9. The CDR3 DNA follows: TGCGCCAGCAGCCGAGCAATGGGACAGGCATCCTACGAGCAGTACTTC. It codes for CASSRAMGQASYEQYF.

This CDR3 is CASSLGGTTGELFF. Here the CDR3 DNA reads TGTGCCAGCAGCTTAGGAGGCACCACCGGGGAGCTGTTTTTT. The chain combines TRBV11-2 with TRBJ2-2; D remains ambiguous. There are 14 residues in the CDR3. Trimming removed 1 base at V and 4 bases at J, with 7 bases between. In germline, CDR1 is SGHAT, CDR2 FQNNGV.

The chain is built from TRBV6-5 and TRBJ2-7; a weak D match, TRBD2 (6 bases). There are 15 residues in the CDR3. The V gene lost 0 bases and the J gene lost 2 bases, with 11 bases spanning the gap. Germline loops: CDR1 MNHEY, CDR2 SVGAGI. CDR3 nucleotide sequence: TGTGCCAGCAGTTACTCGGGGAGGCCCACCTACGAGCAGTACTTC. Its translation: CASSYSGRPTYEQYF.

The chain combines TRBV5-1 with TRBJ1-5; D possibly corresponds to TRBD1 (6 bases). CDR1 and CDR2 (germline): SGHRS, YFSETQ. This CDR3 comprises 15 residues. V was shortened by 4 bases and J by 7 bases, with 18 bases between the two germline ends. CDR3 amino acids: CASSPDNGQSQPQHF. Here the CDR3 DNA reads TGCGCCAGCAGCCCTGACAACGGACAGAGCCAGCCCCAGCATTTT. The full variable domain, completed using reference TRBV5-1 and TRBJ1-5, is KAGVTQTPRYLIKTRGQQVTLSCSPISGHRSVSWYQQTPGQGLQFLFEYFSETQRNKGNFPGRFSGRQFSNSRSEMNVSTLELGDSALYLCASSPDNGQSQPQHFGDGTRLSIL.